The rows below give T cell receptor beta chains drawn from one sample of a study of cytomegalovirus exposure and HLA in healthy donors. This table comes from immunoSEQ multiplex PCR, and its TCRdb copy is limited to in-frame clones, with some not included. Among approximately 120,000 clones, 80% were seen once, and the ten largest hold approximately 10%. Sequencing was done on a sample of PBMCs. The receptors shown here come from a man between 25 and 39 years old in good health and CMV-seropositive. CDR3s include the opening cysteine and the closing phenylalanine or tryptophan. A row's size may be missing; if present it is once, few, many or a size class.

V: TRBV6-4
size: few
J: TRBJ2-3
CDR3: CASSDSGGSSTDTQYF

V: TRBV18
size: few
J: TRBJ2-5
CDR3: CASSSSTYQETQYF

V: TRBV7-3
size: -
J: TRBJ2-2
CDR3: CASSFSGGTGELFF

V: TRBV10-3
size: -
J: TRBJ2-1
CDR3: CAISLAGGRYNEQFF

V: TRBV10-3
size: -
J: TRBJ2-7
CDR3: CAISPGQGTYEQYF

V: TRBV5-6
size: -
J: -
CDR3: CACEGRLSYEQYF

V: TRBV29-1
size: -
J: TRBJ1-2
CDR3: CSVGSGAISNYGYTF

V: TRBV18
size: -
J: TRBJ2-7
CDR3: CASSPVGEDYEQYF

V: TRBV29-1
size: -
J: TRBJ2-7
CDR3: CSAGSGQANYEQYF

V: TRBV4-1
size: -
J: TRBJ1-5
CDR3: CASSQSRDRVNQPQHF

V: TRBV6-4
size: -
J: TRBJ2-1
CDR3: CASSPGTGHHNEQFF

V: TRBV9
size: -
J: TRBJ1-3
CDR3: CASSVSTGIIYF

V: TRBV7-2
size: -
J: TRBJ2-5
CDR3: CASSGPDLMETQYF

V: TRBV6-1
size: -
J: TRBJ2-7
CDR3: CASSNGQPYEQYF

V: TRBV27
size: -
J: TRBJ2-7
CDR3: CASSSDRGGLYEQYF

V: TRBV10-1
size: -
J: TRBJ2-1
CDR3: CASSDWTGDYNEQFF

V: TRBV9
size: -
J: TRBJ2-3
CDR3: CASSVVPGETDTQYF

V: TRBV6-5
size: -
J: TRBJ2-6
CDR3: CASSYFGGGANVLTF

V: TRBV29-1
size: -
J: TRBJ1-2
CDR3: CSVENGQGAYYGYTF

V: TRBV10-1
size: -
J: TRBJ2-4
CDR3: CASILTGAKNIQYF

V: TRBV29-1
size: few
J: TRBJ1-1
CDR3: CSSDGTGPFF

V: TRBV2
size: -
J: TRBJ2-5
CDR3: CASSTRTVTETQYF

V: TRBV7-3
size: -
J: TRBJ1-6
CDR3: CASSFVRNSPLHF

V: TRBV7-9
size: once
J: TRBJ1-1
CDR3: CASSLSPGQVNTEAFF

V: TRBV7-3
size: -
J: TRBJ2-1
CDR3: CASRRGTGDEQFF

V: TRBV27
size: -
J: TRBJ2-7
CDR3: CASSLSSGGRYEQYF

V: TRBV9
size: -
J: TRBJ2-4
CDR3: CASSVEAGGNSQYF

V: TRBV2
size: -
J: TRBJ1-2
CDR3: CASSERAGGYLANYGYTF

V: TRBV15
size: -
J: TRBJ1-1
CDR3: CATSRVGQGDTEAFF

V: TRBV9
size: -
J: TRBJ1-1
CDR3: CASSPHGGGTEAFF

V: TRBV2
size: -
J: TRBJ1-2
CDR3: CASSERQGFYGYTF

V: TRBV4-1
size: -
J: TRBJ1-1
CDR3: CASSRRQGSTEAFF

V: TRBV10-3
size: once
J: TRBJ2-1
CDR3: CAISESMAGTYNEQFF

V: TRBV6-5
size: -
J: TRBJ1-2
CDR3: CASSQRSGGYTF

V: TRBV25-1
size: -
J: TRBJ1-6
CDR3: CASSLGQLNSPLHF

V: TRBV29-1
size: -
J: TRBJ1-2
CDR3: CSVLGDRGRHGYTF

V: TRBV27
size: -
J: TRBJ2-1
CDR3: CASSLQGVHYNEQFF

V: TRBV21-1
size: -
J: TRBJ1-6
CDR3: CASSKIRDRGSYNSPLHF

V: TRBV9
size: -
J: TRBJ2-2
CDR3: CASSVVATGELFF

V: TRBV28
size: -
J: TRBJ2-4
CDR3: CASVRTGGRDIQYF

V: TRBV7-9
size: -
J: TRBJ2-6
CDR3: CASTRRSGSSGANVLTF

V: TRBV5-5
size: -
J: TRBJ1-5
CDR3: CASSLETGDGQPQHF

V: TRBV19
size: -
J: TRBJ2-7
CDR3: CASSKQGTSSYEQYF

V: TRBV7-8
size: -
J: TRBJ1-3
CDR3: CASSPLDRGGNTIYF

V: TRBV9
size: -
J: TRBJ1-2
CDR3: CASSGGDRGYYGYTF

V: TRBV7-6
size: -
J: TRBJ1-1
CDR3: CASSSRQGGGTEAFF

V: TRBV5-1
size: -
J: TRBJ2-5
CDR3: CASSVLAGVGETQYF

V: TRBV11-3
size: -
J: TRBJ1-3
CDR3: CASSLGDRRRDTIYF

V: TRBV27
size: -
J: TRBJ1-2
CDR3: CASSLLSRGLNGYTF

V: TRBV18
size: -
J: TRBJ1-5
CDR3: CASSPTAGSYQPQHF

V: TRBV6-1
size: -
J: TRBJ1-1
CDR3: CASVPLRGFTEAFF

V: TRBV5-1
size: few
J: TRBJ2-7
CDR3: CASSFRTGYEQYF